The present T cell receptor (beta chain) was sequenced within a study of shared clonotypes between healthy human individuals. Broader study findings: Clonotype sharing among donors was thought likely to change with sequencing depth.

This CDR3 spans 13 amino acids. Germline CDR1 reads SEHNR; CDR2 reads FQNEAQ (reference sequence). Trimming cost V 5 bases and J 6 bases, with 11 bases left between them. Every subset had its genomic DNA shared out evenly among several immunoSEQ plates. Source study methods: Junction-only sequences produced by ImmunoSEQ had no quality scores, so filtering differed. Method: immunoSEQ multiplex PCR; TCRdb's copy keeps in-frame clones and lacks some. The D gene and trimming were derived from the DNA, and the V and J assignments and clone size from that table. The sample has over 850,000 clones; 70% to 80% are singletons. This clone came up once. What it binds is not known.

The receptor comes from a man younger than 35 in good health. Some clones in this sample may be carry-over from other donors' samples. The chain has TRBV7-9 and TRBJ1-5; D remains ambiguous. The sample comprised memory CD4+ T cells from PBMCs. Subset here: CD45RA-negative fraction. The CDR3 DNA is TGTGCCAGCAGCATGCAACTCGGTCAGCCCCAGCATTTT. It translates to CASSMQLGQPQHF.